Below are 7 T cell receptor beta chains sequenced from a single sample in a study of cytomegalovirus exposure and HLA in healthy donors. The PCR ran on 60 Vbeta and 13 Jbeta primers. Sequencing was performed with immunoSEQ multiplex PCR; in TCRdb, only in-frame clones are kept and a portion is missing. The sample records 150,000 to 200,000 clones, more than 80% being singletons. The sample was PBMCs. The receptor source for this set is a man younger than 30 in good health and CMV-seronegative.

The chain has TRBV29-1 and TRBJ2-7, with 9 bases lining up with TRBD1. The CDR3 sequence is 14 residues long. Per the germline V gene, CDR1 is SQVTM and CDR2 is ANQGSEA. The J segment lost 4 bases and the V segment lost 5 bases, leaving 9 bases of the junction unmatched. The DNA for the CDR3 is TGCAGCGTTAAAAAACAGGGGGCCCCGTACGAGCAGTACTTC. Translated, it gives CSVKKQGAPYEQYF.

This clone was counted only a few times. V gene TRBV29-1 combines with J gene TRBJ1-1, with TRBD1 matching 10 bases. Germline-derived CDR1 and CDR2 are SQVTM and ANQGSEA. The length of the CDR3 is 14 residues. V shed 5 bases and J 5 bases; nucleotides not matched to a gene: 8. The DNA for the CDR3 is TGCAGCGTTCAACGACAGGGGGCGGGTACTGAAGCTTTCTTT. Residues: CSVQRQGAGTEAFF. Full variable domain (outside the CDR3, taken from reference TRBV29-1 and TRBJ1-1): SAVISQKPSRDICQRGTSLTIQCQVDSQVTMMFWYRQQPGQSLTLIATANQGSEATYESGFVIDKFPISRPNLTFSTLTVSNMSPEDSSIYLCSVQRQGAGTEAFFGQGTRLTVV.

J is TRBJ1-3 and V is TRBV19; weak D call: TRBD1 (5 bases). CDR1 is LNHDA, CDR2 SQIVND, per germline (reference sequence). With 5 bases removed from V and 5 bases from J, the gap between germline ends came to 13 bases. This CDR3 is built from 14 residues. CDR3 amino acids: CASSSTGGRNTIYF. The CDR3 DNA follows: TGTGCCAGTAGTTCCACAGGCGGGAGAAACACCATATATTTT. Full variable domain (remainder filled in from reference TRBV19 and TRBJ1-3): DGGITQSPKYLFRKEGQNVTLSCEQNLNHDAMYWYRQDPGQGLRLIYYSQIVNDFQKGDIAEGYSVSREKKESFPLTVTSAQKNPTAFYLCASSSTGGRNTIYFGEGSWLTVV.

V usage is TRBV18 and J usage is TRBJ1-2; 8 bases agree with TRBD1. The CDR3 covers 16 residues. The germline gives CDR1 KGHSH, CDR2 LQKENI. V lost 1 base to trimming and J lost 2 bases; unmatched junction nucleotides: 6. The DNA for the CDR3 is TGTGCCAGCTCACCACAACAGGGGGGGACCAACTATGGCTACACCTTC. This codes for CASSPQQGGTNYGYTF.

The genes are TRBV29-1 and TRBJ2-3; D is unresolved. In germline, CDR1 is SQVTM, CDR2 ANQGSEA. V was clipped by 5 bases and J by 1 base, with 16 bases between them. The CDR3 runs to 15 residues. DNA for the CDR3: TGCAGCGTTAGCCCAGCGTCCCTCGGCACAGATACGCAGTATTTT. Translation: CSVSPASLGTDTQYF.

The chain uses TRBV4-1 and TRBJ2-7; no firm D call. CDR1 is MGHRA, CDR2 YSYEKL, per germline. Between the trimmed V and J ends, which lost 1 base and 5 bases, there was a span of 21 bases. This CDR3 comprises 17 residues. CDR3 sequence reads: CASSQGTVGPPSDEQYF. In DNA, the CDR3 is TGCGCCAGCAGCCAAGGCACCGTTGGCCCCCCGAGCGACGAGCAGTACTTC.

The rearrangement links TRBV6-1 to TRBJ1-4; TRBD1 matches at 7 bases. Germline values: CDR1 MNHNS, CDR2 SASEGT. V lost 7 bases, J lost 8 bases, and 10 bases stayed unmatched. CDR3 length: 14 amino acids. The CDR3 is CASNWGTDSEKLFF. The DNA of the CDR3 is TGTGCCAGCAACTGGGGGACAGACTCCGAAAAACTGTTTTTT.